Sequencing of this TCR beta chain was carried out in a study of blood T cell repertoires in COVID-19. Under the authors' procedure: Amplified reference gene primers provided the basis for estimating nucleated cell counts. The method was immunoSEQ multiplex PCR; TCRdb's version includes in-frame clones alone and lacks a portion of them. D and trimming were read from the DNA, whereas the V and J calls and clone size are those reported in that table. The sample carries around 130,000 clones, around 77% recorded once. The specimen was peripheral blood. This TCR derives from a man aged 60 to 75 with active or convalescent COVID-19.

CDR3 residues: CASSLGFQGEKLFF. The CDR3 DNA sequence: TGTGCCAGCAGCCTGGGGTTCCAGGGCGAAAAACTGTTTTTT. The chain employs TRBV7-2 and TRBJ1-4; the D gene is possibly TRBD1 (5 bases). The CDR3 is 14 amino acids. From germline, CDR1 is SGHTA and CDR2 FQGNSA. V was clipped by 5 bases and J by 8 bases, with 15 bases between them.